This TCR beta chain was sequenced in a study of CD8 T cells in Susac syndrome. Germline assignment: CDR1 MNHEY and CDR2 SMNVEV (reference sequence). Trimming pared 7 bases from V and 5 bases from J, leaving 18 bases between. This CDR3 contains 15 residues. CD8+ and CD4+ blood T cells underwent TCR beta sequencing. The authors reverse transcribed roughly 0.45 to 1 ug RNA with random hexamers. TCRdb reanalysed the immunoSEQ multiplex PCR reads using MiXCR and keeps one entry per CDR3 protein. The sample carries approximately 300,000 distinct CDR3 sequences, roughly 85% recorded once. Material for sequencing was CD8+ T cells from PBMCs. The sequence was obtained from a human donor with multiple sclerosis. The chain recombines TRBV27 with TRBJ2-1; the D call may be TRBD1 or TRBD2 (5 bases each). The CDR3 loop reads CASNTPGRWDNEQFF. Here the CDR3 DNA reads TGTGCCAGCAATACACCGGGACGTTGGGACAATGAGCAGTTCTTC.